This TCR beta chain appears in the sequencing data of a study of T-cell reconstitution after alpha-beta-depleted transplantation in children. CDR1 and CDR2 (germline): LGHNA, YSLEER. The CDR3 is 18 residues long. Between the trimmed V and J ends, which lost 0 bases and 0 bases, there was a span of 17 bases. The authors prepared the TCRbeta library with unique molecular identifiers. TCRdb reprocessed the PCR reads via MiXCR and lists one record per CDR3 protein. This table has roughly 500,000 distinct CDR3 sequences, 30% to 35% appearing once. The material was PBMCs from the stem cell graft donor, obtained from the stem cell graft. This rearrangement joins TRBV4-3 to TRBJ1-1; the D is unclear. The clonotype comes from a human donor who donated a stem cell graft to a child with aplastic anemia. This chain's CDR3 is CASSQDYGSTPLNTEAFF. The CDR3 bases are TGCGCCAGCAGCCAAGATTATGGGAGTACTCCATTGAACACTGAAGCTTTCTTT.